The present TCR beta chain was sequenced within a study of response to subunit inactivated influenza vaccine (dated by TCRdb to 2017 to 2018). For the study in its entirety: The study used deep quantitative T cell receptor repertoire profiling to track responses to a trivalent subunit inactivated influenza vaccine.

Trimming takes 6 bases from V and 6 bases from J, and the germline ends sit 17 bases apart. The cysteine opens and the phenylalanine closes a CDR3 of 14 amino acids. Only the CDR3 region is kept as DNA, spanning 42 bases read in frame from base 1. As encoded in the germline V gene, CDR1 is WSHSY while CDR2 is SAAADI. Library construction relied on RT-PCR. TCRdb names Illumina HiSeq 2500 as the instrument used. TCRdb reworked the public reads: Q25 trimming with fastp, MiXCR clone assembly, productive beta chains retained. For every CDR3 protein sequence, its rows merge into one entry that carries the most common genes and DNA. This sample holds more than 200,000 distinct CDR3 sequences; 12% were observed only once. The ten largest clones represent approximately 7.8% of the sample. The sample holds many counts of this clonotype. Its specific antigen is unknown. Nothing much larger sits one base from this clone, and base qualities are not available.

Broad study findings and their caveats: The authors suggested that each seasonal influenza vaccination may recruit only a limited number of new T cells.

This specimen consisted of non-naive T cells sorted from PBMCs, obtained around 15 days before vaccination. The intended sense of this specimen's cell subset or site label: memory T cell fraction. The clonotype was recovered from a man in his fifties who received an inactivated influenza vaccine. Donor details come from another sample of the same person, matched by shared clones. The sequence joins TRBV10-2 to TRBJ1-2; the best D guess is TRBD1, with 6 bases matching. The DNA sequence reads TGCGCCAGCAGCGCTCTCCGACAGGTCGATGGCTACACCTTC. The encoded protein is CASSALRQVDGYTF.